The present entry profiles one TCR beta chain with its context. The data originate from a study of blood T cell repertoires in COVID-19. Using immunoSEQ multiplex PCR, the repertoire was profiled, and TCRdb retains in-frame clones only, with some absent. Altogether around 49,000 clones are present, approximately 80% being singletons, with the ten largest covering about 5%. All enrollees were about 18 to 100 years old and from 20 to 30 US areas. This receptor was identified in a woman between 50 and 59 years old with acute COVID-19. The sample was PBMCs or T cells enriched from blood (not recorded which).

CDR3 in amino acids: CASSQDWDSATDTQYF. CDR3 sequence (DNA): TGTGCCAGCAGCCAAGATTGGGACTCGGCCACAGATACGCAGTATTTT. J is TRBJ2-3 and V is TRBV14; tentatively, D is TRBD2 (6 bases). The CDR3 has 16 amino acids. Per the germline V gene, CDR1 is SGHDN and CDR2 is FVKESK. The ends were cut back, 0 bases at V and 2 bases at J, with 12 bases in the middle.